This section outlines one T cell receptor (beta chain) sequence together with its context. This sample was taken from a study of beta chain features in type 1 diabetes. cDNA synthesis used the whole RNA isolate, giving expressed TCRB sequences. Profiled with immunoSEQ multiplex PCR; TCRdb holds only in-frame clones, not every one. This sample has over 150,000 clones; around 8% occur once, and the top ten carry 0.55% to 0.65%. Germline values: CDR1 SGHRS, CDR2 YFSETQ. The CDR3 loop spans 13 amino acids. Deletions cut 2 bases from V and 1 base from J, with 6 bases between. In total, each donor contributed a single heparinised blood draw that averaged roughly 100 mL.

The gene calls are TRBV5-1 and TRBJ1-1, with unresolved D. This TCR was recovered from a man younger than 30 in good health. Source material: central memory CD4+ T cells from blood. Written as DNA, the CDR3 is TGCGCCAGCAGCTTAAATCGGAACACTGAAGCTTTCTTT. Protein product: CASSLNRNTEAFF.